This TCR beta chain is drawn from a study of chemoradiotherapy in HPV16-positive cancers. This clone occurred once. The antigen is not known. The CDR3 length is 14 residues. Germline V lookup: CDR1 SGHTA, CDR2 FQGNSA. V lost 6 bases to trimming and J lost 6 bases; unmatched junction nucleotides: 7. Study-level findings and limits: Candidate HPV-specific clones and E7-related TCR motifs grew in tumor during treatment. The functional HPV-specific definition rests on just a couple of HPV16-positive patients. HPV-responsive T-cell expansion during chemoradiotherapy was linked to improved recurrence-free survival in HPV16-positive patients.

Some clones are missing from TCRdb's copy, which holds only in-frame ones; the method was immunoSEQ multiplex PCR. Of 12,000 or so clones in the sample, more than 75% are singletons; the top ten hold roughly 2%. The TCR comes from a human donor with HPV-associated anogenital cancer. V usage is TRBV7-2 and J usage is TRBJ1-4, with 7 bases aligning to TRBD1. This specimen was acquired from a patient who underwent chemoradiotherapy. Written as DNA, the CDR3 is TGTGCCAGCAGGTCGGCAGGGGGTCATGAAAAACTGTTTTTT. This translates into CASRSAGGHEKLFF.